Detailed here is one T cell receptor (beta chain). Its antigen is still unknown. Measured with immunoSEQ multiplex PCR; TCRdb has only the in-frame clones, and not every one. Of some 180,000 clones listed, about 93% were seen once; the top ten hold around 0.96%. This specimen belongs to a study of T cell responses to AZD1222 COVID-19 vaccine. Germline V gives CDR1 SGHAT, CDR2 FQNNGV. The CDR3 covers 16 residues. After removal of 3 bases from V and 5 bases from J, the junction contained 8 bases not matched to a gene. Study-level findings and limits: Spike-specific TCRs gained breadth and depth after people received two AZD1222 doses. Among AZD1222 vaccinees, only 5 to 7 were seropositive at baseline. Most donors were white British and more were female, and clonal diversity was possibly underestimated. Repertoires were obtained solely post-peak T cell response.

This clonotype was obtained from an adult who received the MenACWY meningococcal vaccine as a control. This chain uses TRBV11-2 with TRBJ2-5, with 11 bases aligning to TRBD2. The sequencing here drew on peripheral blood, taken 28 days after the second dose of the MenACWY control vaccine. CDR3: CASSFPGTSGRETQYF. The CDR3 DNA is TGTGCCAGCAGCTTTCCCGGGACTAGCGGTCGGGAGACCCAGTACTTC.